The 3 T cell receptor beta chains reported below all come from one sample, sequenced in a study of T cells after yellow fever vaccination. MiXCR was run by TCRdb on the 5' RACE reads, yielding one entry per CDR3 protein. The sample consists of 450,000 to 650,000 distinct CDR3 sequences, about a fifth of them appearing once. The source was PBMCs, collected roughly 20 days after the first yellow fever vaccination. These receptors came from a man younger than 35 who received the YFV17D yellow fever vaccine.

The chain joins TRBV4-2 to TRBJ1-1, with no clear D. Trimming cost V 0 bases and J 4 bases, with 12 bases left between them. The CDR3 length is 15 residues. Germline values: CDR1 LGHNA, CDR2 YNFKEQ. CDR3 region: CASSQERVSGTEAFF. The CDR3 bases are TGTGCCAGCAGCCAAGAGAGGGTAAGTGGCACTGAAGCTTTCTTT.

The chain couples TRBV6-2 or TRBV6-3 to TRBJ1-5; 7 bases map to TRBD1. The CDR3 has 13 residues. J was trimmed by 4 bases and V by 8 bases; bases with no gene match: 5. CDR1 is MNHEY, CDR2 SVGEGT, per germline. CDR3 in DNA: TGTGCCAGCCGAAAACAGGGGAATCAGCCCCAGCATTTT. Translating gives CASRKQGNQPQHF.

V is TRBV5-6 and J is TRBJ2-2; D gene uncertain. The ends were cut back, 1 base at V and 4 bases at J, with 14 bases in the middle. The CDR3 spans 16 residues. Germline values: CDR1 SGHDT, CDR2 YYEEEE. CDR3 DNA: TGTGCCAGCAGCTTGATTGGGCTAGAGGTCACCGGGGAGCTGTTTTTT. Residues: CASSLIGLEVTGELFF.